One sample yielded the 15 T cell receptor beta chains listed below, sequenced in a study of blood T cell repertoires in COVID-19. The repertoire was sequenced with immunoSEQ multiplex PCR; TCRdb's copy has only in-frame clones and lacks some. Of 180,000 or so clones in the sample, around 85% were seen once. Sample: peripheral blood. These receptors all come from a man in his 60s with acute or convalescent COVID-19.

The V call is TRBV27, the J call TRBJ1-3, with D uncertain. V lost 2 bases and J 8 bases, leaving 19 bases between the germline ends. CDR3 length: 16 residues. CDR1 is MNHEY and CDR2 is SMNVEV in the germline V gene (reference sequence). CDR3 region: CASSLLPRRHRDTIYF. DNA for the CDR3: TGTGCCAGCAGTTTACTACCGCGGCGGCACCGGGACACCATATATTTT.

The rearrangement joins TRBV28 to TRBJ1-5; D may be TRBD1 (5 bases). Germline CDR1 MDHEN, CDR2 SYDVKM. The CDR3 length is 13 residues. Trimming left V 3 bases short and J 7 bases short, with 10 bases between. For the CDR3, the DNA is TGTGCCAGCAGTTTGGGGACTTCACAGCCCCAGCATTTT. This translates into CASSLGTSQPQHF.

About this clone itself: The same CDR3 can be traced to other DNA sequences in this sample. The chain employs TRBV6-5 and TRBJ1-2, with 7 bases fitting TRBD1. Losses at the gene ends were 6 bases for V and 4 bases for J; bases not matched to a gene: 5. CDR1 is MNHEY and CDR2 is SVGAGI in the germline V gene. The CDR3 contains 13 residues. The CDR3 bases are TGTGCCAGCAGACCTACAGGGGCCTATGGCTACACCTTC. This encodes CASRPTGAYGYTF.

This clone is deemed medium-sized. The gene calls are TRBV25-1 and TRBJ2-7, with 7 bases identical to TRBD1. The V and J ends lost 3 bases and 3 bases, in that order; junction bases with no gene match: 8. Per germline, CDR1 MGHDK and CDR2 SYGVNS. This CDR3 comprises 15 residues. This chain's CDR3 is CASSDPSDRFYEQYF. CDR3 DNA sequence: TGTGCCAGCAGTGACCCTTCGGACAGGTTCTACGAGCAGTACTTC.

This rearrangement joins TRBV28 to TRBJ2-7; a possible D gene is TRBD1 (7 bases). This CDR3 is 15 amino acids long. V was pared by 6 bases and J by 2 bases, with 17 bases between. The V gene's germline CDR1 is MDHEN and CDR2 SYDVKM. CDR3 sequence reads: CASRQGGGVPYEQYF. CDR3 DNA sequence: TGTGCCAGCAGGCAGGGGGGAGGAGTGCCCTACGAGCAGTACTTC.

This chain uses TRBV28 with TRBJ1-4; TRBD1 matches at 7 bases. In germline, CDR1 is MDHEN, CDR2 SYDVKM. V was clipped by 5 bases and J by 3 bases; unmatched bases: 9. CDR3 length: 16 residues. The CDR3 protein is CASSGQVGVANEKLFF. For the CDR3, the DNA is TGTGCCAGCAGTGGACAGGTGGGGGTAGCTAATGAAAAACTGTTTTTT.

The chain recombines TRBV11-2 with TRBJ2-7, with D tentatively TRBD1 (6 bases). Germline V gene lookup returns CDR1 SGHAT and CDR2 FQNNGV. The CDR3 sequence is 15 residues long. Between the trimmed V and J ends, which lost 4 bases and 0 bases, there was a span of 13 bases. The CDR3 sequence is CASSWGQGVSYEQYF. CDR3 sequence (DNA): TGTGCCAGCAGCTGGGGGCAGGGTGTCTCCTACGAGCAGTACTTC.

This clone appeared a few times. V gene TRBV5-1 combines with J gene TRBJ2-7; maybe TRBD2 (6 bases). Germline V gene lookup returns CDR1 SGHRS and CDR2 YFSETQ. The ends were cut back, 4 bases at V and 5 bases at J, with 22 bases in the middle. The CDR3 covers 16 residues. The CDR3 DNA reads TGCGCCAGCAGCATGGTGTCGGGGGACTGGGGTGACGAGCAGTACTTC. Protein: CASSMVSGDWGDEQYF.

CDR3 bases: TGTGCCAGCTCACTTTGGGAGAGCTCCTATAATTCACCCCTCCACTTT. It yields the protein CASSLWESSYNSPLHF. This rearrangement joins TRBV18 to TRBJ1-6; D is unresolved. The CDR3 is 16 amino acids. Germline-derived CDR1 and CDR2 are KGHSH and LQKENI. Trimming took 4 bases from V and 0 from J, leaving 10 bases between them.

The chain's CDR3 is CSATGPGGAFF. CDR3 nucleotides: TGCAGTGCTACAGGCCCGGGGGGTGCTTTCTTT. The chain couples TRBV20-1 to TRBJ1-1; maybe TRBD1 (5 bases). With 4 bases removed from V and 11 bases from J, the gap between germline ends came to 14 bases. CDR1 DFQATT and CDR2 SNEGSKA come from the germline V gene (reference sequence). The CDR3 has 11 amino acids.

The chain uses TRBV7-3 and TRBJ2-1; D gene ambiguous. The CDR3 runs to 14 residues. Germline V gives CDR1 SGHTA, CDR2 FQGTGA. Deletions cut 3 bases from V and 4 bases from J, with 10 bases between. CDR3 in DNA: TGTGCCAGCAGCTTGGAGACCCCTTACAATGAGCAGTTCTTC. Translated: CASSLETPYNEQFF.

Comments on this clone: Sequence at one end of the junction differs from germline and may be a read error. The chain recombines TRBV2 with TRBJ2-2, with 10 nucleotides matching TRBD2. This CDR3 has 14 residues. CDR1 and CDR2 from the germline V gene are SNHLY and FYNNEI. The CDR3 DNA reads as TGTGCCAGGAAGGGACTAGCGAACTCCGGGGAGCTGTTTTTT. This codes for CARKGLANSGELFF.

The chain uses TRBV27 and TRBJ2-2; weak D call: TRBD2 (5 bases). CDR1 is MNHEY, CDR2 SMNVEV, per germline (reference sequence). This CDR3 contains 14 residues. Trimming removed 1 base from V and 7 bases from J, with 10 bases in between. This chain's CDR3 is CASSLWGVGGELFF. CDR3 coding DNA: TGTGCCAGCAGTTTATGGGGAGTTGGCGGGGAGCTGTTTTTT.

This clone was seen a handful of times. The rearrangement joins TRBV4-1 to TRBJ2-4; D is unclear. The CDR3 sequence is 14 residues long. Between the trimmed V and J ends, which lost 2 bases and 8 bases, there was a span of 13 bases. CDR1 and CDR2 (germline): MGHRA, YSYEKL. Here the CDR3 DNA reads TGCGCCAGCAGCCAATCGCGCCTCATGGACATTCAGTACTTC. Translating it yields CASSQSRLMDIQYF.

The gene calls are TRBV5-4 and TRBJ1-3; 7 bases line up with TRBD1. V lost 6 bases and J lost 0; bases outside the gene matches: 12. CDR1 is SGHNT, CDR2 YYREEE, per germline (reference sequence). This CDR3 is 17 amino acids long. CDR3 protein: CASTTPTDRASGNTIYF. The CDR3 DNA sequence: TGTGCCAGCACCACCCCAACCGACAGGGCCTCTGGAAACACCATATATTTT. Based on the CDR3 plus reference TRBV5-4 and TRBJ1-3, the full variable domain is ETGVTQSPTHLIKTRGQQVTLRCSSQSGHNTVSWYQQALGQGPQFIFQYYREEENGRGNFPPRFSGLQFPNYSSELNVNALELDDSALYLCASTTPTDRASGNTIYFGEGSWLTVV.